This is a list of T cell receptor beta chains from one sample in a study of T cell changes during pregnancy in multiple sclerosis. Libraries were prepared by immunoSEQ multiplex PCR; TCRdb keeps only in-frame clonotypes and omits some of them. The repertoire consists of 55,000 to 75,000 clones, with about 93% occurring once and the leading ten covering 1.3% to 1.5%. Specimen: peripheral blood, collected in the third trimester of pregnancy. These receptors were obtained from a female donor in good health, enrolled as a control in a pregnancy study. CDR3s include the opening cysteine and the closing phenylalanine or tryptophan. D genes are given only for firm matches. Size tells how often a clone was seen (once, few, many) or the class of an expanded clone, and some rows leave it out.

len: 14
j_gene: TRBJ1-4
abundance: -
d_gene: TRBD1
v_gene: TRBV2
CDR3aa: CASSPGQGRQKLFF
CDR3nt: TGTGCCAGCAGTCCGGGACAGGGGAGGCAAAAACTGTTTTTT

len: 18
j_gene: TRBJ2-2
abundance: -
d_gene: TRBD1
v_gene: TRBV11-3
CDR3aa: CASSLGDRGREDTGELFF
CDR3nt: TGTGCCAGCAGCTTAGGGGACAGGGGGCGAGAGGACACCGGGGAGCTGTTTTTT

len: 15
j_gene: TRBJ2-5
abundance: -
d_gene: TRBD2
v_gene: TRBV9
CDR3aa: CASSVARGLAETQYF
CDR3nt: TGTGCCAGCAGCGTAGCGCGGGGACTAGCAGAGACCCAGTACTTC

len: 17
j_gene: TRBJ2-2
abundance: -
d_gene: TRBD1
v_gene: TRBV9
CDR3aa: CASSPLSRQGFTGELFF
CDR3nt: TGTGCCAGCAGCCCGCTGTCGAGACAGGGGTTCACCGGGGAGCTGTTTTTT

len: 14
j_gene: TRBJ2-3
abundance: -
d_gene: -
v_gene: TRBV6-5
CDR3aa: CASSRVAPGDTQYF
CDR3nt: TGTGCCAGCTCCCGTGTAGCGCCGGGCGATACGCAGTATTTT

len: 14
j_gene: TRBJ1-2
abundance: -
d_gene: -
v_gene: TRBV7-2
CDR3aa: CASSHTPGFNGYTF
CDR3nt: TGTGCCAGCAGCCACACTCCAGGGTTTAATGGCTACACCTTC

len: 18
j_gene: TRBJ2-5
abundance: -
d_gene: TRBD2
v_gene: TRBV5-4
CDR3aa: CASSSPGLASLGGETQYF
CDR3nt: TGTGCCAGCAGCTCACCGGGACTAGCTTCTTTGGGAGGGGAGACCCAGTACTTC

len: 12
j_gene: TRBJ1-1
abundance: -
d_gene: -
v_gene: TRBV4-3
CDR3aa: CASSQEGGEAFF
CDR3nt: TGCGCCAGCAGCCAAGAGGGGGGTGAAGCTTTCTTT

len: 15
j_gene: TRBJ2-2
abundance: -
d_gene: -
v_gene: TRBV7-9
CDR3aa: CASSSPQGGTGELFF
CDR3nt: TGTGCCAGCAGCTCACCTCAGGGGGGCACCGGGGAGCTGTTTTTT

len: 15
j_gene: TRBJ1-4
abundance: -
d_gene: -
v_gene: TRBV5-1
CDR3aa: CASSLGGTKNEKLFF
CDR3nt: TGCGCCAGCAGCTTGGGAGGGACAAAGAATGAAAAACTGTTTTTT

len: 12
j_gene: TRBJ1-5
abundance: -
d_gene: -
v_gene: TRBV7-2
CDR3aa: CATGDSNQPQHF
CDR3nt: TGTGCCACAGGGGATAGCAATCAGCCCCAGCATTTT

len: 11
j_gene: TRBJ1-2
abundance: -
d_gene: -
v_gene: TRBV10-3
CDR3aa: CAIGGGAGYTF
CDR3nt: TGTGCCATCGGGGGGGGAGCCGGCTACACCTTC

len: 15
j_gene: TRBJ2-7
abundance: -
d_gene: TRBD2
v_gene: TRBV27
CDR3aa: CASSKEKGGAYEQYF
CDR3nt: TGTGCCAGCAGTAAAGAGAAGGGAGGGGCCTACGAGCAGTACTTC

len: 17
j_gene: TRBJ2-3
abundance: -
d_gene: -
v_gene: TRBV18
CDR3aa: CASSPRRGAGGTDTQYF
CDR3nt: TGTGCCAGCTCACCAAGGCGCGGTGCAGGGGGCACAGATACGCAGTATTTT

len: 14
j_gene: TRBJ1-2
abundance: -
d_gene: TRBD1
v_gene: TRBV5-4
CDR3aa: CASSPMTGHYGYTF
CDR3nt: TGTGCCAGCAGCCCGATGACAGGGCACTATGGCTACACCTTC

len: 13
j_gene: TRBJ1-1
abundance: once
d_gene: TRBD1
v_gene: TRBV30
CDR3aa: CAWSGQGTTEAFF
CDR3nt: TGTGCCTGGAGCGGACAGGGGACCACTGAAGCTTTCTTT

len: 14
j_gene: TRBJ2-3
abundance: few
d_gene: TRBD2
v_gene: TRBV4-3
CDR3aa: CASSPLAGEDTQYF
CDR3nt: TGCGCCAGCAGCCCCTTAGCGGGGGAGGATACGCAGTATTTT

len: 14
j_gene: TRBJ1-2
abundance: -
d_gene: TRBD1
v_gene: TRBV2
CDR3aa: CASSRQGVDYGYTF
CDR3nt: TGTGCCAGCAGTAGACAGGGTGTCGACTATGGCTACACCTTC

len: 14
j_gene: TRBJ2-7
abundance: -
d_gene: TRBD2
v_gene: TRBV7-9
CDR3aa: CASAPLAGVNEQYF
CDR3nt: TGTGCCAGCGCGCCTCTAGCGGGGGTAAACGAGCAGTACTTC

len: 12
j_gene: TRBJ1-1
abundance: -
d_gene: -
v_gene: TRBV29-1
CDR3aa: CSSHNMNTEAFF
CDR3nt: TGCAGCAGTCACAACATGAACACTGAAGCTTTCTTT

len: 15
j_gene: TRBJ1-3
abundance: -
d_gene: TRBD1
v_gene: TRBV19
CDR3aa: CASSSGQVSGNTIYF
CDR3nt: TGTGCCAGTAGTAGCGGACAGGTCTCTGGAAACACCATATATTTT

len: 15
j_gene: TRBJ2-7
abundance: -
d_gene: TRBD1
v_gene: TRBV30
CDR3aa: CAWGQARDRVYEQYF
CDR3nt: TGTGCCTGGGGCCAGGCCCGGGACAGGGTGTACGAGCAGTACTTC

len: 16
j_gene: TRBJ2-3
abundance: -
d_gene: TRBD2
v_gene: TRBV5-1
CDR3aa: CASSSGLAGSTDTQYF
CDR3nt: TGCGCCAGCAGTTCCGGACTAGCGGGGAGCACAGATACGCAGTATTTT

len: 15
j_gene: TRBJ1-2
abundance: -
d_gene: -
v_gene: TRBV6-5
CDR3aa: CASSFSFTGGVGYTF
CDR3nt: TGTGCCAGCAGTTTTTCTTTTACGGGAGGGGTTGGCTACACCTTC

len: 11
j_gene: TRBJ1-2
abundance: -
d_gene: -
v_gene: TRBV20-1
CDR3aa: CSAPSAGGYTF
CDR3nt: TGCAGTGCCCCCAGCGCTGGAGGCTACACCTTC

len: 13
j_gene: TRBJ2-7
abundance: many
d_gene: -
v_gene: TRBV5-8
CDR3aa: CASSPRNRDEQYF
CDR3nt: TGTGCCAGCAGCCCCCGGAACAGGGACGAGCAGTACTTC

len: 22
j_gene: TRBJ1-3
abundance: -
d_gene: TRBD1
v_gene: TRBV18
CDR3aa: CASSPSLYQGQGASHSGNTIYF
CDR3nt: TGTGCCAGCTCACCTTCCCTCTACCAGGGACAGGGGGCCTCGCACTCTGGAAACACCATATATTTT

len: 15
j_gene: TRBJ2-7
abundance: once
d_gene: TRBD2
v_gene: TRBV18
CDR3aa: CASSPSQAGRYEQYF
CDR3nt: TGTGCCAGCTCACCGAGCCAAGCGGGAAGGTACGAGCAGTACTTC

len: 18
j_gene: TRBJ2-4
abundance: -
d_gene: -
v_gene: TRBV4-2
CDR3aa: CASSHITTGQEGRNIQYF
CDR3nt: TGTGCCAGCAGCCATATAACTACCGGACAGGAGGGTCGAAACATTCAGTACTTC

len: 14
j_gene: TRBJ1-3
abundance: -
d_gene: TRBD1
v_gene: TRBV7-8
CDR3aa: CASSADRAGNTIYF
CDR3nt: TGTGCCAGCAGCGCGGACAGGGCTGGAAACACCATATATTTT

len: 14
j_gene: TRBJ2-3
abundance: -
d_gene: -
v_gene: TRBV9
CDR3aa: CASSVVGLADTQYF
CDR3nt: TGTGCCAGCAGCGTAGTGGGACTCGCAGATACGCAGTATTTT

len: 16
j_gene: TRBJ2-3
abundance: -
d_gene: TRBD2
v_gene: TRBV10-3
CDR3aa: CAIGPVLAGAKDTQYF
CDR3nt: TGTGCCATCGGACCGGTACTAGCGGGGGCCAAAGATACGCAGTATTTT

len: 17
j_gene: TRBJ1-2
abundance: -
d_gene: TRBD1
v_gene: TRBV19
CDR3aa: CASSIDRETGGAYGYTF
CDR3nt: TGTGCCAGTAGTATAGATCGGGAGACAGGGGGCGCCTATGGCTACACCTTC

len: 15
j_gene: TRBJ2-7
abundance: once
d_gene: TRBD1
v_gene: TRBV5-8
CDR3aa: CASSFMGQGADEQYF
CDR3nt: TGTGCCAGCAGCTTCATGGGACAGGGGGCAGACGAGCAGTACTTC

len: 13
j_gene: TRBJ2-5
abundance: -
d_gene: TRBD1
v_gene: TRBV5-8
CDR3aa: CASSKQGQETQYF
CDR3nt: TGTGCCAGCAGTAAACAGGGGCAAGAGACCCAGTACTTC

len: 14
j_gene: TRBJ2-1
abundance: -
d_gene: TRBD2
v_gene: TRBV6-1
CDR3aa: CASTLAGGYNEQFF
CDR3nt: TGTGCCAGTACCTTGGCGGGGGGATACAATGAGCAGTTCTTC

len: 14
j_gene: TRBJ1-5
abundance: -
d_gene: -
v_gene: TRBV4-1
CDR3aa: CASSLLQGYQPQHF
CDR3nt: TGCGCCAGCAGCTTACTTCAGGGGTATCAGCCCCAGCATTTT

len: 17
j_gene: TRBJ2-6
abundance: -
d_gene: -
v_gene: TRBV7-9
CDR3aa: CASSLSQGGSGANVLTF
CDR3nt: TGTGCCAGCAGCTTATCACAGGGTGGATCTGGGGCCAACGTCCTGACTTTC

len: 15
j_gene: TRBJ2-7
abundance: -
d_gene: TRBD1
v_gene: TRBV9
CDR3aa: CASSVGQGPSYEQYF
CDR3nt: TGTGCCAGCAGCGTTGGACAGGGGCCCTCCTACGAGCAGTACTTC

len: 14
j_gene: TRBJ1-1
abundance: -
d_gene: -
v_gene: TRBV4-3
CDR3aa: CASSRGQLSTEAFF
CDR3nt: TGCGCCAGCAGCCGTGGCCAGTTAAGTACTGAAGCTTTCTTT

len: 14
j_gene: TRBJ2-7
abundance: -
d_gene: TRBD1
v_gene: TRBV6-5
CDR3aa: CASSWPGQPYEQYF
CDR3nt: TGTGCCAGCAGTTGGCCGGGACAGCCTTACGAGCAGTACTTC

len: 13
j_gene: TRBJ1-2
abundance: -
d_gene: -
v_gene: TRBV28
CDR3aa: CASSLGQLHGYTF
CDR3nt: TGTGCCAGCAGTTTAGGACAGTTACATGGCTACACCTTC

len: 13
j_gene: TRBJ1-1
abundance: -
d_gene: -
v_gene: TRBV7-2
CDR3aa: CASSLIQGTEAFF
CDR3nt: TGTGCCAGCAGCTTGATACAGGGAACTGAAGCTTTCTTT

len: 17
j_gene: TRBJ1-2
abundance: -
d_gene: TRBD1
v_gene: TRBV27
CDR3aa: CASSTDLTGGAGYGYTF
CDR3nt: TGTGCCAGCAGCACAGATCTTACAGGGGGCGCCGGCTATGGCTACACCTTC

len: 14
j_gene: TRBJ1-1
abundance: -
d_gene: TRBD1
v_gene: TRBV27
CDR3aa: CASGLTQGATEAFF
CDR3nt: TGTGCCAGCGGCTTGACACAGGGGGCTACTGAAGCTTTCTTT

len: 15
j_gene: TRBJ1-2
abundance: -
d_gene: -
v_gene: TRBV27
CDR3aa: CASSSQGFPNYGYTF
CDR3nt: TGTGCCAGCAGCTCACAGGGTTTCCCTAACTATGGCTACACCTTC

len: 12
j_gene: TRBJ2-2
abundance: -
d_gene: -
v_gene: TRBV14
CDR3aa: CASSPWPGELFF
CDR3nt: TGTGCCAGCAGCCCTTGGCCCGGGGAGCTGTTTTTT

len: 15
j_gene: TRBJ1-2
abundance: once
d_gene: TRBD1
v_gene: TRBV28
CDR3aa: CASSLRDRVNYGYTF
CDR3nt: TGTGCCAGCAGTTTAAGGGACAGGGTTAACTATGGCTACACCTTC

len: 15
j_gene: TRBJ1-6
abundance: -
d_gene: -
v_gene: TRBV5-1
CDR3aa: CASSLAEGQNSPLHF
CDR3nt: TGCGCCAGCAGCTTGGCCGAGGGTCAGAATTCACCCCTCCACTTT

len: 11
j_gene: TRBJ2-7
abundance: -
d_gene: -
v_gene: TRBV6-6
CDR3aa: CASSRWAEQYF
CDR3nt: TGTGCCAGCAGCCGGTGGGCCGAGCAGTACTTC

len: 15
j_gene: TRBJ2-5
abundance: -
d_gene: -
v_gene: TRBV7-7
CDR3aa: CASSLESGRGETQYF
CDR3nt: TGTGCTAGCAGCTTAGAATCGGGCAGGGGAGAGACCCAGTACTTC

len: 14
j_gene: TRBJ1-6
abundance: once
d_gene: TRBD1
v_gene: TRBV6-1
CDR3aa: CASSDTGGASPLHF
CDR3nt: TGTGCCAGCAGTGACACAGGGGGGGCTTCACCCCTCCACTTT

len: 15
j_gene: TRBJ1-5
abundance: -
d_gene: -
v_gene: TRBV6-1
CDR3aa: CASSEIEGGDQPQHF
CDR3nt: TGTGCCAGCAGTGAAATAGAAGGGGGAGATCAGCCCCAGCATTTT

len: 15
j_gene: TRBJ1-6
abundance: -
d_gene: TRBD1
v_gene: TRBV5-1
CDR3aa: CASSSRQGGNSPLHF
CDR3nt: TGCGCCAGCAGCTCGAGACAGGGGGGCAATTCACCCCTCCACTTT

len: 14
j_gene: TRBJ2-1
abundance: -
d_gene: -
v_gene: TRBV7-9
CDR3aa: CASSPDSIYNEQFF
CDR3nt: TGTGCCAGCAGCCCGGACTCTATTTACAATGAGCAGTTCTTC

len: 17
j_gene: TRBJ1-3
abundance: -
d_gene: TRBD1
v_gene: TRBV10-3
CDR3aa: CAISGWPGQNEGNTIYF
CDR3nt: TGTGCCATCAGTGGATGGCCGGGACAGAATGAAGGAAACACCATATATTTT

len: 13
j_gene: TRBJ1-1
abundance: -
d_gene: -
v_gene: TRBV19
CDR3aa: CASSRKRNTEAFF
CDR3nt: TGTGCCAGTAGTCGTAAGAGGAACACTGAAGCTTTCTTT

len: 15
j_gene: TRBJ2-2
abundance: -
d_gene: TRBD2
v_gene: TRBV27
CDR3aa: CASHLAGGLAGELFF
CDR3nt: TGTGCCAGCCACCTAGCGGGGGGGCTTGCCGGGGAGCTGTTTTTT

len: 14
j_gene: TRBJ1-3
abundance: once
d_gene: -
v_gene: TRBV27
CDR3aa: CASRAFDSGNTIYF
CDR3nt: TGTGCCAGCAGAGCGTTTGACTCTGGAAACACCATATATTTT